This T cell receptor (beta chain) was sequenced during a study of blood T cell repertoires in COVID-19. The length of the CDR3 is 14 residues. Trimming removed 6 bases at V and 0 bases at J, with 9 bases between. Germline CDR1 is SEHNR and CDR2 is FQNEAQ (reference sequence). Sequencing used immunoSEQ multiplex PCR; TCRdb keeps in-frame clones, though not all of them. Of some 77,000 clones in the sample, 87% were seen once. The genes are TRBV7-9 and TRBJ1-3; no clear D gene. The sample taken for sequencing was peripheral blood. This clonotype originated in a man aged 25-40 years with acute or convalescent COVID-19. CDR3 DNA: TGTGCCAGCAGTTCCGAGTACTCTGGAAACACCATATATTTT. As protein: CASSSEYSGNTIYF.